The TCR beta chain under discussion was sequenced for a study of early T cells in non-severe SARS-CoV-2 infection. At the level of the study: Bulk RNA from unsorted whole blood was sequenced; chains were unpaired.

Study outcomes and limitations: A preference for anti-spike CD8 responses marked VDJdb matching, which missed private and CD4 specificities.

Researchers attached unique molecular identifiers to individual cDNA molecules. TCRdb passed the 5' RACE reads through MiXCR, listing each CDR3 protein once. The sample contains some 88,000 distinct CDR3 sequences, 15% to 20% of which appear only once. This clonotype was counted at least ten times. The antigen is not known. Trimming removed 1 base at V and 6 bases at J, with 12 bases between. The germline V gene has CDR1 LGHDT and CDR2 YNNKEL (reference sequence). This CDR3 has 14 amino acids. The chain joins TRBV3-1 to TRBJ1-1; D unclear. The sequence came from an adult who was a healthcare worker with PCR-confirmed SARS-CoV-2 infection or an uninfected control (not recorded which). Sequenced here: whole blood, sampled at baseline. The CDR3, as DNA: TGTGCCAGCAGCCAAGTAGGTTACACCTCTGAAGCTTTCTTT. It is translated as CASSQVGYTSEAFF. The full variable domain, with the rest looked up from reference TRBV3-1 and TRBJ1-1, is DTAVSQTPKYLVTQMGNDKSIKCEQNLGHDTMYWYKQDSKKFLKIMFSYNNKELIINETVPNRFSPKSPDKAHLNLHINSLELGDSAVYFCASSQVGYTSEAFFGQGTRLTVV.